This TCR beta chain was observed in a study of shared clonotypes between healthy human individuals. Whole-study context: There were three CD4 naive, three CD4 memory, two CD8 naive and one CD8 memory plates per donor. Whole-study results and caveats: Memory subsets had estimated richness that was generally smaller than that of naive subsets.

CDR1 is LNHDA and CDR2 is SQIVND in the germline V gene (reference sequence). With 10 bases removed from V and 8 bases from J, the gap between germline ends came to 14 bases. This CDR3 is built from 12 residues. Turning to this clone: Antigen unknown.

Sequencing used immunoSEQ multiplex PCR; TCRdb keeps in-frame clones, though not all of them. The sample consists of some 380,000 clones, just over 95% of them appearing once. What was sequenced was memory CD8+ T cells sorted from blood. Subset specified: CD45RO+ cells pooled with CCR7-negative TemRA cells. This TCR came from a man aged 25 to 45 in good health. The J gene is TRBJ1-4, the V gene TRBV19, with D unresolved. In DNA, the CDR3 is TGTGCCACCAAGGAATGGACCGAAAAACTGTTTTTT. Residues: CATKEWTEKLFF. Combining the CDR3 with reference TRBV19 and TRBJ1-4 gives the whole variable domain DGGITQSPKYLFRKEGQNVTLSCEQNLNHDAMYWYRQDPGQGLRLIYYSQIVNDFQKGDIAEGYSVSREKKESFPLTVTSAQKNPTAFYLCATKEWTEKLFFGSGTQLSVL.